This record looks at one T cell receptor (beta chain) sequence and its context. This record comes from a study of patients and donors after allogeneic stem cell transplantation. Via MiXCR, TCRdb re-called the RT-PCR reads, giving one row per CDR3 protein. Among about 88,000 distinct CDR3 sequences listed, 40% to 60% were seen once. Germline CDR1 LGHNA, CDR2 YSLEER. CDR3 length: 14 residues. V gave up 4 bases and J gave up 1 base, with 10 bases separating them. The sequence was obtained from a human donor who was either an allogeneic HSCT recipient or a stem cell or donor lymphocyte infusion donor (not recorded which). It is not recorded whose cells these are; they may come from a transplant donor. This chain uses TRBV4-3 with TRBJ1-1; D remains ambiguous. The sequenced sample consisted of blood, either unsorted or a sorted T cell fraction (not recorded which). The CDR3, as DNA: TGCGCCAGCAGCCTCCGGGTTGCGAACACTGAAGCTTTCTTT. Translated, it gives CASSLRVANTEAFF.